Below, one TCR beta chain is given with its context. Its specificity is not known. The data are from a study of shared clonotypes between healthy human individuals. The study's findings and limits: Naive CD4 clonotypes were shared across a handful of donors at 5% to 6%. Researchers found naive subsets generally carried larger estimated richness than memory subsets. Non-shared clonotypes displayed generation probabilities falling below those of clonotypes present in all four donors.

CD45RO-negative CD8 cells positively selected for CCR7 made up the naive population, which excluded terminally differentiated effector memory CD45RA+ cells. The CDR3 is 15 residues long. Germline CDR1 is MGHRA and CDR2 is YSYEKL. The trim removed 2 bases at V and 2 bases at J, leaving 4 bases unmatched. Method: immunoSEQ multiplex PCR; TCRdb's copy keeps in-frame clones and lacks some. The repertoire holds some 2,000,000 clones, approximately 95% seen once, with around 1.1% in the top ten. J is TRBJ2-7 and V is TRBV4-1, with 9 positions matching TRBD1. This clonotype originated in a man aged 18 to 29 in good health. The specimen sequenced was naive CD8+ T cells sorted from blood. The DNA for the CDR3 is TGCGCCAGCAGCCAAAGACAGGGGGGGGCCTACGAGCAGTACTTC. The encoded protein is CASSQRQGGAYEQYF.